This TCR beta chain was obtained from a study of ipilimumab plus nivolumab after autologous stem cell transplantation. Study overall: The DLBCL group included primary refractory and relapsed cases. Study outcomes and limitations: Authors suggest TCR repertoire, Treg phenotype and gut microbiota support further study.

Details on this clone: Its antigen is as yet unknown.

Germline CDR1 reads SGHNT; CDR2 reads YENEEA. This CDR3 region has 13 residues. Deletions cut 2 bases from V and 7 bases from J, with 9 bases between. The repertoire was sequenced with immunoSEQ multiplex PCR; TCRdb's copy has only in-frame clones and lacks some. This table holds tens of thousands of clones, about 86% found once. Starting 14 to 28 days after autologous transplant, ipilimumab 1 mg/kg was given. The sample was PBMCs, taken in a trial of ipilimumab plus nivolumab as post-transplant consolidation. V gene TRBV11-3 combines with J gene TRBJ2-1; possible D gene TRBD1, 6 bases. The TCR sequence derives from a male donor with diffuse large B-cell lymphoma. This chain's CDR3 is CASSLIRGNEQFF. The CDR3 nucleotides read TGTGCCAGCAGCTTAATAAGGGGGAATGAGCAGTTCTTC.